This TCR beta chain was retrieved from a study of a mutant IDH1 vaccine in newly diagnosed glioma. Study at large: The study started vaccination 4-6 weeks after radiotherapy alone, or with temozolomide cycles. Whole-study results and caveats: The occurrence of vaccine-induced immune responses was seen in 93.3% of patients.

As for this clone: Its antigen is as yet unknown.

The time point is: week 11, during vaccination. In the vaccine, a single dose held 300 ug of the mutant IDH1 20-mer peptide, along with topical imiquimod. Per the germline V gene, CDR1 is LGHNA and CDR2 is YSLEER. This CDR3 is 16 amino acids long. V dropped 2 bases and J dropped 8; count of bases not matched to a gene: 4. Assay: immunoSEQ multiplex PCR; the TCRdb copy retains only in-frame clones and omits some. Of around 31,000 clones listed, around 90% were seen once; the top ten hold around 20%. This sequence was found in a man aged 18 to 29 with glioma. Sequencing used PBMCs, obtained from a glioma patient whose treatment included an IDH1 peptide vaccine. The V and J genes are TRBV4-3 and TRBJ2-2; 14 nucleotides match TRBD2. CDR3 in DNA: TGCGCCAGCAGCCAACGACTAGCGGGAGGGCCAGGGGAGCTGTTTTTT. This translates into CASSQRLAGGPGELFF.